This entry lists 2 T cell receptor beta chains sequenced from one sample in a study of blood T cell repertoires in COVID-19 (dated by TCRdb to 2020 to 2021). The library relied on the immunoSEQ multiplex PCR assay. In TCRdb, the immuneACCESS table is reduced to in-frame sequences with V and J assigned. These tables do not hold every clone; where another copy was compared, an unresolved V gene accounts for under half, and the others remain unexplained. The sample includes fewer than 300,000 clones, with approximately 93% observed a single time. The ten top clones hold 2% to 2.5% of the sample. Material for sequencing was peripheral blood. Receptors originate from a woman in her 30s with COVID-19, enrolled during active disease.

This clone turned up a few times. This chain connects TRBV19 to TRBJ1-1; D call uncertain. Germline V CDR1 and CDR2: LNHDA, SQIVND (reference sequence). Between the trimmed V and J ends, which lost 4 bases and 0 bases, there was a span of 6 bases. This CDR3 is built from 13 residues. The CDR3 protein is CASSTSLNTEAFF. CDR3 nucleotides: TGTGCCAGTAGTACCTCCCTGAACACTGAAGCTTTCTTT.

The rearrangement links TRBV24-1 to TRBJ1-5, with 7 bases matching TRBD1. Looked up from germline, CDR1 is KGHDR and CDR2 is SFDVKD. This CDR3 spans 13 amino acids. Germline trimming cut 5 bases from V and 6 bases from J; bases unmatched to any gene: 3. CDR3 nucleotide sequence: TGTGCCACCAGTGCGGCAGGGGGTCAGCCCCAGCATTTT. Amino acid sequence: CATSAAGGQPQHF.